The 8 T cell receptor beta chains listed next were all sequenced from one sample in a study of shared clonotypes between healthy human individuals. Measured with immunoSEQ multiplex PCR; TCRdb has only the in-frame clones, and not every one. The data hold roughly 86,000 clones, with 68% observed a single time. Sequencing used memory CD8+ T cells sorted from blood. Subset of the sample: CD45RO+ cells pooled with CCR7-negative TemRA cells. The receptors were gathered from a man between 25 and 39 years old in good health.

The rearrangement joins TRBV28 to TRBJ1-1; a weak D match, TRBD1 (6 bases). The CDR3 length is 13 residues. The V gene lost 6 bases and the J gene lost 4 bases, with 12 bases spanning the gap. Looked up from germline, CDR1 is MDHEN and CDR2 is SYDVKM. CDR3 in amino acids: CASSLTGATEAFF. The CDR3 DNA sequence: TGTGCCAGCAGCCTGACGGGGGCCACTGAAGCTTTCTTT.

The chain uses TRBV6-1 and TRBJ2-5; no clear D gene. The CDR3 has 13 amino acids. Germline V gene sequence: CDR1 MNHNS, CDR2 SASEGT. V lost 6 bases and J lost 3, with 11 bases in between. CDR3 coding DNA: TGTGCCAGCAGCCGGGTAAGAGAAGAGACCCAGTACTTC. Its protein is CASSRVREETQYF.

The chain couples TRBV29-1 to TRBJ1-1; D gene ambiguous. Germline CDR1 and CDR2: SQVTM and ANQGSEA. V was cut by 6 bases and J by 2 bases, with 19 bases left in between. The CDR3 length is 15 residues. The CDR3 DNA reads TGCAGCGTCGTTGAGGGTTGGTCAGACAACACTGAAGCTTTCTTT. Residues: CSVVEGWSDNTEAFF.

The V gene is TRBV7-2, the J gene TRBJ1-1, with TRBD1 matching 8 bases. This CDR3 region has 14 residues. Germline lookup yields CDR1 SGHTA and CDR2 FQGNSA. V trimming: 5 bases; J trimming: 10 bases; junction bases outside the gene matches: 12. The CDR3: CASSQGTGIFGAFF. The CDR3, as DNA: TGTGCCAGCAGCCAAGGGACAGGTATTTTCGGAGCTTTCTTT. Complete variable domain (other parts from reference TRBV7-2 and TRBJ1-1): GAGVSQSPSNKVTEKGKDVELRCDPISGHTALYWYRQSLGQGLEFLIYFQGNSAPDKSGLPSDRFSAERTGGSVSTLTIQRTQQEDSAVYLCASSQGTGIFGAFFGQGTRLTVV.

V gene TRBV7-8 combines with J gene TRBJ2-1, with unresolved D. From germline, CDR1 is SGHVS and CDR2 FQNEAQ. There are 15 residues in the CDR3. Between the trimmed V and J ends, which lost 5 bases and 4 bases, there was a span of 15 bases. The CDR3 DNA sequence: TGTGCCAGCAGCCAAGGACCTCGGTCTTACAATGAGCAGTTCTTC. Its translation is CASSQGPRSYNEQFF.

This clone showed up just a few times. CDR3 sequence reads: CASSLRGTGLDEKLFF. CDR3 nucleotides: TGTGCCAGCAGCTTGAGAGGGACAGGGCTGGATGAAAAACTGTTTTTT. The gene calls are TRBV5-4 and TRBJ1-4, with 9 nucleotides matching TRBD1. Germline V lookup: CDR1 SGHNT, CDR2 YYREEE (reference sequence). CDR3 length: 16 residues. J gave up 6 bases and V 1 base, and 7 bases lay outside the gene matches.

This clone has more than one count but fewer than ten. This chain uses TRBV4-1 with TRBJ1-2; D gene uncertain. The CDR3 length is 17 residues. Germline CDR1 and CDR2: MGHRA and YSYEKL. V lost 0 bases and J lost 4, with 18 bases in between. The CDR3 coding sequence is TGCGCCAGCAGCCAAGATAAGGCCAGGCTTGAGTCCTATGGCTACACCTTC. This encodes CASSQDKARLESYGYTF.

The chain combines TRBV28 with TRBJ2-7; 7 nucleotides line up with TRBD2. CDR1 and CDR2 from the germline V gene are MDHEN and SYDVKM. The CDR3 is made up of 14 amino acids. V shed 4 bases, J shed 3 bases, and the junction held 6 bases outside the gene matches. This CDR3 is CASSYGTTLYEQYF. The CDR3 region has the DNA TGTGCCAGCAGTTACGGGACTACACTCTACGAGCAGTACTTC.